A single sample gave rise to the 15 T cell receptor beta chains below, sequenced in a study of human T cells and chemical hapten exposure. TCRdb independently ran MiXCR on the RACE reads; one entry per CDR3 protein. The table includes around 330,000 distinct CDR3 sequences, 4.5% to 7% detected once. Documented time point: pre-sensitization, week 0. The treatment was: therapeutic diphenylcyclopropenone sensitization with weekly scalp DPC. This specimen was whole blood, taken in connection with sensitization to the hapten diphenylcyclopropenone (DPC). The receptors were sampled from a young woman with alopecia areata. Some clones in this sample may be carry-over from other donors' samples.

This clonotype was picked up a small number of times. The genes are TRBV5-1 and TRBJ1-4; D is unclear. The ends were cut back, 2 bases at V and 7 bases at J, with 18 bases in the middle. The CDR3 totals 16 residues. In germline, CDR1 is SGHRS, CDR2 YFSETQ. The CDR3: CASSLQPTGSGEKLFF. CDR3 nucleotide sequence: TGCGCCAGCAGCTTACAACCCACGGGGTCGGGTGAAAAACTGTTTTTT.

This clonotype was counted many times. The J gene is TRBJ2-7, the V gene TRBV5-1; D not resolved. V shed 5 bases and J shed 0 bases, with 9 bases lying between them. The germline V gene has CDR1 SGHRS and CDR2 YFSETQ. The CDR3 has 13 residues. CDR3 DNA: TGCGCCAGCAGAAAGGGAACCTCCTACGAGCAGTACTTC. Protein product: CASRKGTSYEQYF. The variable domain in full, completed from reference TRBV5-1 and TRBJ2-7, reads KAGVTQTPRYLIKTRGQQVTLSCSPISGHRSVSWYQQTPGQGLQFLFEYFSETQRNKGNFPGRFSGRQFSNSRSEMNVSTLELGDSALYLCASRKGTSYEQYFGPGTRLTVT.

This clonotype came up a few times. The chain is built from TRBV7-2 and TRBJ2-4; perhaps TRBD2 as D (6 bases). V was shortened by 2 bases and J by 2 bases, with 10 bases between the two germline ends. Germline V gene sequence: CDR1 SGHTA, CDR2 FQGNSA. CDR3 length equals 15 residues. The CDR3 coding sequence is TGTGCCAGCAGCTTATATGGGGGGTCCAAAAACATTCAGTACTTC. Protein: CASSLYGGSKNIQYF.

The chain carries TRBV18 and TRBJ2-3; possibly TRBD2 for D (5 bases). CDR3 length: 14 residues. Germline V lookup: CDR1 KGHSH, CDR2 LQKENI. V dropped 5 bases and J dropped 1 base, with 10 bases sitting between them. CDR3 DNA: TGTGCCAGCTCATCCGGGATTGGCACAGATACGCAGTATTTT. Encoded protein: CASSSGIGTDTQYF.

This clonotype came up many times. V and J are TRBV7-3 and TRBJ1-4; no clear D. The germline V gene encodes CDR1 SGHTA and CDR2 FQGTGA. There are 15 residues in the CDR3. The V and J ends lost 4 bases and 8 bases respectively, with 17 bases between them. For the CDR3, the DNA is TGTGCCAGCAGCTCCTCCTTCAAGTGGGCCGAAAAACTGTTTTTT. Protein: CASSSSFKWAEKLFF.

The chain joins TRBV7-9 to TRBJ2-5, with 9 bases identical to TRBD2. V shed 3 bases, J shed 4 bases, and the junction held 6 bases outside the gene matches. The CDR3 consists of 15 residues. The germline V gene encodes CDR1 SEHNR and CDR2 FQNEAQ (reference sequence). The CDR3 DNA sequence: TGTGCCAGCAGCTTGGTCCGGACTAGCGTAGAGACCCAGTACTTC. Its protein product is CASSLVRTSVETQYF.

CDR3 sequence reads: CASKEPTGGYEQYF. CDR3 in DNA: TGTGCCAGCAAGGAACCTACAGGGGGCTACGAGCAGTACTTC. V and J are TRBV6-2 or TRBV6-3 and TRBJ2-7; 8 nucleotides agree with TRBD1. The CDR3 has 14 residues. Germline V gene data show CDR1 as MNHEY and CDR2 as SVGEGT. Unmatched junction bases numbered 8, after V lost 7 bases and J lost 3 bases.

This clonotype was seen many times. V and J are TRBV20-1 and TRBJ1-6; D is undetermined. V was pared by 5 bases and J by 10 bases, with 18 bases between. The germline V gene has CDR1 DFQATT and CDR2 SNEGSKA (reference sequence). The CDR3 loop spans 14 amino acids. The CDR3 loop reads CSAPRTVVGSPLHF. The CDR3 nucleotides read TGCAGTGCTCCCAGGACGGTAGTAGGATCACCCCTCCACTTT.

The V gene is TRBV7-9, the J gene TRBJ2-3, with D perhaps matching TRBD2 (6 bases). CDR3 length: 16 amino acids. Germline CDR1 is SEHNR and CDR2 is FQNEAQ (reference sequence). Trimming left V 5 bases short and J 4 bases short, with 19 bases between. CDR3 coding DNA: TGTGCCAGCAGCGGCCGACTAGAGTCGGTCCCAGATACGCAGTATTTT. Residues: CASSGRLESVPDTQYF.

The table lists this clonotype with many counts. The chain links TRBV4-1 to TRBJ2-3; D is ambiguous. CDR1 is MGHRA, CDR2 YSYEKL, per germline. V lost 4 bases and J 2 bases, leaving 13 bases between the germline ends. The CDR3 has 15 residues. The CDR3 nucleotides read TGCGCCAGCAGCCCGATAGGTGCATACACAGATACGCAGTATTTT. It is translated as CASSPIGAYTDTQYF.

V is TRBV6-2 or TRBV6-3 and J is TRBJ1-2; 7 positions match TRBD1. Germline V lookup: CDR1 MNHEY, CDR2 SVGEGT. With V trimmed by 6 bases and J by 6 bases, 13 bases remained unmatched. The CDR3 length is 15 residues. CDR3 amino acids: CASRDRFFNRHGYTF. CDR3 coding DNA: TGTGCCAGCAGGGACAGGTTCTTCAATCGTCATGGCTACACCTTC.

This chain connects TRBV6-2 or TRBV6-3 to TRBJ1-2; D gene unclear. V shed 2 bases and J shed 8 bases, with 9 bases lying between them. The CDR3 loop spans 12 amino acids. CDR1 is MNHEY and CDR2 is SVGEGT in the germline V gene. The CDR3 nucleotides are TGTGCCAGCAGTTACGCGGGAGGCGGCTACACCTTC. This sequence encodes CASSYAGGGYTF.

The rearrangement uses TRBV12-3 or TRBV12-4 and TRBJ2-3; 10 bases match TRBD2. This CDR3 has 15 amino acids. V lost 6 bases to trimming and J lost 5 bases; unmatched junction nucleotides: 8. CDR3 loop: CASRPSGGRGDTQYF. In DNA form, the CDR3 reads TGTGCCAGCAGACCTAGCGGGGGCCGGGGAGATACGCAGTATTTT.

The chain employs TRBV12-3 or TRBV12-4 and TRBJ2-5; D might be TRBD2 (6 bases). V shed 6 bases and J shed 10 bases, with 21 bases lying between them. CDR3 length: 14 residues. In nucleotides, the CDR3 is TGTGCCAGCAGCTACGCCGGGACTTTGGGTTTCCAGTACTTC. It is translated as CASSYAGTLGFQYF.

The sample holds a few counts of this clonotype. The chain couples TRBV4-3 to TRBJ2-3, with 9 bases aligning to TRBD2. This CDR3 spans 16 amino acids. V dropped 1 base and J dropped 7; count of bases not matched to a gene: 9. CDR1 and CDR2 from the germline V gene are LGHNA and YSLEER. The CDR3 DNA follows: TGCGCCAGCAGCCAAGTTCGGCGGGGGGGCAGGAATACGCAGTATTTT. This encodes CASSQVRRGGRNTQYF.